Following are 9 T cell receptor beta chains from one sample sequenced in a study of OX40 agonist ivuxolimab in advanced cancers. Repertoires were generated with immunoSEQ multiplex PCR, while TCRdb's copy carries only in-frame clones and drops some. Counted here are tens of thousands of clones, over 60% occurring once; the ten biggest clones make up around 2%. The specimen was CD4+ or CD8+ T cells sorted from blood, collected in a trial of the OX40 agonist ivuxolimab. These TCRs come from an adult with an advanced solid tumor such as melanoma, head and neck, liver or kidney cancer.

This clone was seen just once. The chain joins TRBV27 to TRBJ2-7; 7 positions match TRBD1. This CDR3 comprises 14 residues. Germline V gene sequence: CDR1 MNHEY, CDR2 SMNVEV (reference sequence). J was trimmed by 2 bases and V by 5 bases; bases with no gene match: 6. The CDR3 reads CASSRRQGTYEQYF. The CDR3 DNA reads as TGTGCCAGCAGTAGACGACAGGGCACCTACGAGCAGTACTTC.

V gene TRBV19 combines with J gene TRBJ2-3; D may be TRBD1 (5 bases). Germline V gives CDR1 LNHDA, CDR2 SQIVND (reference sequence). V was clipped by 2 bases and J by 8 bases, with 14 bases between them. CDR3 length: 14 amino acids. The CDR3 DNA reads as TGTGCCAGTAGTATAAAGTATGGACAAGGTACGCAGTATTTT. Protein product: CASSIKYGQGTQYF. Based on the CDR3 plus reference TRBV19 and TRBJ2-3, the full variable domain is DGGITQSPKYLFRKEGQNVTLSCEQNLNHDAMYWYRQDPGQGLRLIYYSQIVNDFQKGDIAEGYSVSREKKESFPLTVTSAQKNPTAFYLCASSIKYGQGTQYFGPGTRLTVL.

The V and J genes are TRBV7-2 and TRBJ2-7; 8 bases are shared with TRBD2. V gave up 5 bases and J gave up 2 bases; unmatched junction bases: 8. This CDR3 is 15 amino acids long. In germline, CDR1 is SGHTA, CDR2 FQGNSA. CDR3 amino acids: CASSQYERGTYEQYF. CDR3 nucleotides: TGTGCCAGCAGCCAATATGAGCGGGGGACCTACGAGCAGTACTTC.

This clone was found once. The CDR3 DNA reads TGTGCCAGCAGCCCCCCTGAACAGTACACTGAAGCTTTCTTT. This gives the protein CASSPPEQYTEAFF. The J gene is TRBJ1-1, the V gene TRBV5-8, with D unclear. There are 14 residues in the CDR3. Between the trimmed V and J ends, which lost 4 bases and 3 bases, there was a span of 13 bases. Germline V lookup: CDR1 SGHTS, CDR2 YDEGEE.

The chain is built from TRBV9 and TRBJ1-3; the D is unclear. Trimming pared 0 bases from V and 5 bases from J, leaving 9 bases between. The CDR3 is 14 residues long. Per the germline V gene, CDR1 is SGDLS and CDR2 is YYNGEE. The CDR3 spells CASSVDQERNTIYF. The CDR3, as DNA: TGTGCCAGCAGCGTAGACCAGGAGAGAAACACCATATATTTT.

This chain links TRBV7-9 with TRBJ1-2; no firm D call. The CDR3 sequence is 16 residues long. Germline CDR1 SEHNR, CDR2 FQNEAQ (reference sequence). Deletions cut 5 bases from V and 3 bases from J, with 19 bases between. This CDR3 reads CASSAYPEGADYGYTF. DNA of the CDR3: TGTGCCAGCAGCGCCTACCCCGAGGGAGCTGACTATGGCTACACCTTC. The full variable domain, with the rest looked up from reference TRBV7-9 and TRBJ1-2, is DTGVSQNPRHKITKRGQNVTFRCDPISEHNRLYWYRQTLGQGPEFLTYFQNEAQLEKSRLLSDRFSAERPKGSFSTLEIQRTEQGDSAMYLCASSAYPEGADYGYTFGSGTRLTVV.

V gene TRBV19 combines with J gene TRBJ2-1; TRBD1 matches 12 bases. Germline V gene sequence: CDR1 LNHDA, CDR2 SQIVND (reference sequence). The CDR3 totals 15 residues. J lost 2 bases, V lost 8 bases, and 4 bases had no gene match. In nucleotides, the CDR3 is TGTGCCAGTTCCGGGACAGGGGGCCCCTACAATGAGCAGTTCTTC. Amino acids: CASSGTGGPYNEQFF.

The J gene is TRBJ1-1, the V gene TRBV5-1, with D hard to call. The CDR3 extends over 14 amino acids. Between the trimmed V and J ends, which lost 4 bases and 5 bases, there was a span of 15 bases. Germline CDR1 is SGHRS and CDR2 is YFSETQ. The CDR3: CASSLTRGGTEAFF. DNA of the CDR3: TGCGCCAGCAGCCTTACTCGTGGAGGGACTGAAGCTTTCTTT.

In its sample, this clone was seen once. The chain combines TRBV13 with TRBJ2-5, with D hard to call. The CDR3 has 14 amino acids. The V end lost 1 base, the J end lost 2 bases, and 8 bases lay between the germline ends. The germline V gene has CDR1 PRHDT and CDR2 FYEKMQ (reference sequence). The CDR3 sequence is CASSLDPGQETQYF. The CDR3 bases are TGTGCCAGCAGCTTAGATCCAGGACAAGAGACCCAGTACTTC.